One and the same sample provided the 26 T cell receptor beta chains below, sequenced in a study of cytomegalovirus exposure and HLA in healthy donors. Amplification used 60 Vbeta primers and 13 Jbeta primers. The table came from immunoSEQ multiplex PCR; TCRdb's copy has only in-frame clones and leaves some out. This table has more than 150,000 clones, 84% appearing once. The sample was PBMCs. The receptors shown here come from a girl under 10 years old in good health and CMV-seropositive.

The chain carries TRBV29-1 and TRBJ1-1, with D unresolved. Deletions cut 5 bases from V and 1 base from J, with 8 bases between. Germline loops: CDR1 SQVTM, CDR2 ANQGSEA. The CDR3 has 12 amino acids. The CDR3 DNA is TGCAGCGTTTCAAGACAGAACACTGAAGCTTTCTTT. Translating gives CSVSRQNTEAFF.

CDR3 protein: CASRWGADSYEQYF. The CDR3 bases are TGCGCCAGCAGATGGGGAGCGGACTCCTACGAGCAGTACTTC. V is TRBV10-2 and J is TRBJ2-7; maybe TRBD2 (5 bases). The CDR3 has 14 residues. Looked up from germline, CDR1 is WSHSY and CDR2 is SAAADI. V was clipped by 6 bases and J by 0 bases, with 12 bases between them.

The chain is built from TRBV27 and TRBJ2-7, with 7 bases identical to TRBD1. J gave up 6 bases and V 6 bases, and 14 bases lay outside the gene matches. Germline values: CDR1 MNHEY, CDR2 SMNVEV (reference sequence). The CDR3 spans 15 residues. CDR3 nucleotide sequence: TGTGCCAGCAGGCCCACGCCGACAGGGATGGGCGAGCAGTACTTC. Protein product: CASRPTPTGMGEQYF.

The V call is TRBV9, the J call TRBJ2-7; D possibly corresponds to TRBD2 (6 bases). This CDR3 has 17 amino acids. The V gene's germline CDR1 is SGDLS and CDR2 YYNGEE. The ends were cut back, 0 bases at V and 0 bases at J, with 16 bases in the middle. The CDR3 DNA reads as TGTGCCAGCAGCGTAGGAATGGGTAGCGGAAGCTCCTACGAGCAGTACTTC. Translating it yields CASSVGMGSGSSYEQYF.

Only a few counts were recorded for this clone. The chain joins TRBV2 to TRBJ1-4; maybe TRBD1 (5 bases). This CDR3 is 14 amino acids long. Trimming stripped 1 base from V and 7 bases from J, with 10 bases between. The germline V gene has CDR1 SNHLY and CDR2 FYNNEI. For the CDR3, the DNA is TGTGCCAGCAGTGAAGGGGGAAGGGGTGAAAAACTGTTTTTT. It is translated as CASSEGGRGEKLFF.

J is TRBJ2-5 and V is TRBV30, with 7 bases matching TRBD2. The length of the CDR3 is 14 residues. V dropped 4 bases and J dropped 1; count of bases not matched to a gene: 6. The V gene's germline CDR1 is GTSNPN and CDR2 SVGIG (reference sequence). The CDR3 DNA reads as TGTGCCTGGACGGTGGGAGGGCCCCAAGAGACCCAGTACTTC. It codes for CAWTVGGPQETQYF.

The CDR3 DNA sequence: TGCGCCAGCAGCTACACTAGCGGGACCACCCTCAATGAGCAGTTCTTC. Its translation is CASSYTSGTTLNEQFF. The chain is built from TRBV5-1 and TRBJ2-1; 10 bases align to TRBD2. The CDR3 has 16 residues. From germline, CDR1 is SGHRS and CDR2 YFSETQ. V shed 3 bases and J 6 bases; nucleotides not matched to a gene: 9.

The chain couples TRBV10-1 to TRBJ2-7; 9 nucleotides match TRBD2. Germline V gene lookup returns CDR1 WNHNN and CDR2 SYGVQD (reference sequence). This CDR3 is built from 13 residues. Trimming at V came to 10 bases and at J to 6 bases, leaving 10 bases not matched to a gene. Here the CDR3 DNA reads TGCGCCACTCATGGGACTAGCAGTGGCGAGCAGTACTTC. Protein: CATHGTSSGEQYF.

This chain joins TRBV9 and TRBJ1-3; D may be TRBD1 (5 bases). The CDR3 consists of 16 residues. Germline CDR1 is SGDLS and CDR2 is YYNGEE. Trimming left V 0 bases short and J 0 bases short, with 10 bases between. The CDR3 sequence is CASSVGSGRSGNTIYF. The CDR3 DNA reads TGTGCCAGCAGCGTAGGATCAGGGCGCTCTGGAAACACCATATATTTT.

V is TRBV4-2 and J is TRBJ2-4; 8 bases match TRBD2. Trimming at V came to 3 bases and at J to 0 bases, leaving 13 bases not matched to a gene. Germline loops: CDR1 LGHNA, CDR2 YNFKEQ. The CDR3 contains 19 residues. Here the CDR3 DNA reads TGTGCCAGCAGCCAGGGTCTAGCGGGTGACACGTTAGCCAAAAACATTCAGTACTTC. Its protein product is CASSQGLAGDTLAKNIQYF.

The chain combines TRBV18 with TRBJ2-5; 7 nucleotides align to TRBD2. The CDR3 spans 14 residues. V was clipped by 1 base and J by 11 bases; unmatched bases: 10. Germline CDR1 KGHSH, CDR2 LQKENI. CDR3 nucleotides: TGTGCCAGCTCACCACAAATTCGGGCGGGGGAGCAGTACTTC. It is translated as CASSPQIRAGEQYF.

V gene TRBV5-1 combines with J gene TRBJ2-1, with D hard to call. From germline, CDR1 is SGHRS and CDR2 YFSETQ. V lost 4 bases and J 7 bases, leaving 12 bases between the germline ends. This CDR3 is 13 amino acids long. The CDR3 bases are TGCGCCAGCAGCCACAGCACCCTTAATGAGCAGTTCTTC. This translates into CASSHSTLNEQFF.

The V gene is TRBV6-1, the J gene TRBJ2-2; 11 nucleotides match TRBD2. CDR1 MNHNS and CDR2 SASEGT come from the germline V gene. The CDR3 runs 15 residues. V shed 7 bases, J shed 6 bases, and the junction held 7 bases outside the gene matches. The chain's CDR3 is CASKIAGGSSGELFF. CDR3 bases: TGTGCCAGCAAGATAGCGGGAGGGTCGTCCGGGGAGCTGTTTTTT.

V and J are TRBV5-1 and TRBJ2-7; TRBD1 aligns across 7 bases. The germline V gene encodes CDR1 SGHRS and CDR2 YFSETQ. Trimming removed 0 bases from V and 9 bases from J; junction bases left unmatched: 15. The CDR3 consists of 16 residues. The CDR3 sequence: CASSLGPLGQVQGQYF. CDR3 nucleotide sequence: TGCGCCAGCAGCTTGGGTCCCCTCGGACAGGTCCAGGGGCAGTACTTC. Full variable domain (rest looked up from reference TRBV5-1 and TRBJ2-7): KAGVTQTPRYLIKTRGQQVTLSCSPISGHRSVSWYQQTPGQGLQFLFEYFSETQRNKGNFPGRFSGRQFSNSRSEMNVSTLELGDSALYLCASSLGPLGQVQGQYFGPGTRLTVT.

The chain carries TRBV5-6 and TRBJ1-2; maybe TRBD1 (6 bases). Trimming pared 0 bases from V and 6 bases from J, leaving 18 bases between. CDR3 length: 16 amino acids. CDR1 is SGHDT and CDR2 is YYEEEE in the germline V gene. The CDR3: CASSLGPRSGADGYTF. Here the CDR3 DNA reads TGTGCCAGCAGCTTGGGGCCTCGGTCAGGGGCGGATGGCTACACCTTC.

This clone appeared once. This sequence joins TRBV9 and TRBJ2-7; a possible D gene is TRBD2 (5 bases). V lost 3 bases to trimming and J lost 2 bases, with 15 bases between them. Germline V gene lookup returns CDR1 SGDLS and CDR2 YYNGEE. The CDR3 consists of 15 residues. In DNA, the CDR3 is TGTGCCAGCAGCGAGAACGGGGATCGGCCCTACGAGCAGTACTTC. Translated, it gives CASSENGDRPYEQYF.

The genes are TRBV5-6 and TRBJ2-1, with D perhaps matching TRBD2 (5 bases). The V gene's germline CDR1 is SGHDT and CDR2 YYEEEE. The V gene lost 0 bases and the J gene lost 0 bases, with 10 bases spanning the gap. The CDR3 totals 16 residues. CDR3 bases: TGTGCCAGCAGCTTGGTGCGGGTGAGCTCCTACAATGAGCAGTTCTTC. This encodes CASSLVRVSSYNEQFF. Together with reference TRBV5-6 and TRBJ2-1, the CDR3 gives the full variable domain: DAGVTQSPTHLIKTRGQQVTLRCSPKSGHDTVSWYQQALGQGPQFIFQYYEEEERQRGNFPDRFSGHQFPNYSSELNVNALLLGDSALYLCASSLVRVSSYNEQFFGPGTRLTVL.

The CDR3 loop is CASSESETPSPGEDEQYF. The CDR3 nucleotides read TGTGCCAGCAGTGAATCCGAAACTCCCTCCCCCGGGGAGGACGAGCAGTACTTC. This chain connects TRBV25-1 to TRBJ2-7, with D possibly TRBD2 on 6 matching bases. This CDR3 has 18 residues. Germline V CDR1 and CDR2: MGHDK, SYGVNS. V was cut by 1 base and J by 5 bases, with 24 bases left in between.

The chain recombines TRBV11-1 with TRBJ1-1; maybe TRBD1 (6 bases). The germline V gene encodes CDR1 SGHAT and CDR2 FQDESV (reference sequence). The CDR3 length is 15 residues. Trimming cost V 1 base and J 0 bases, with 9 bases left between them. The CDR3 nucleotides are TGTGCCAGCAGCTTAGGCAGGGGAATGAACACTGAAGCTTTCTTT. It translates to CASSLGRGMNTEAFF. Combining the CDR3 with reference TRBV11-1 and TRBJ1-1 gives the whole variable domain EAEVAQSPRYKITEKSQAVAFWCDPISGHATLYWYRQILGQGPELLVQFQDESVVDDSQLPKDRFSAERLKGVDSTLKIQPAELGDSAMYLCASSLGRGMNTEAFFGQGTRLTVV.

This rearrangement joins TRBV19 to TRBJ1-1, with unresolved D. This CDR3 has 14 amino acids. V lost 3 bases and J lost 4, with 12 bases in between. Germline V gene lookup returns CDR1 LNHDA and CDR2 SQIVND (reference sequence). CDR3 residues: CASSMTSKGTEAFF. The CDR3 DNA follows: TGTGCCAGTAGTATGACTTCAAAAGGCACTGAAGCTTTCTTT.

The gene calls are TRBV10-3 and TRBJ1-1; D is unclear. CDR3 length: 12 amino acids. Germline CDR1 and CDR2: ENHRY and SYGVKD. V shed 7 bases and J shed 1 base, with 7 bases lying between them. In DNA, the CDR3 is TGTGCCATCAAGGAGGGGAACACTGAAGCTTTCTTT. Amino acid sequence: CAIKEGNTEAFF.

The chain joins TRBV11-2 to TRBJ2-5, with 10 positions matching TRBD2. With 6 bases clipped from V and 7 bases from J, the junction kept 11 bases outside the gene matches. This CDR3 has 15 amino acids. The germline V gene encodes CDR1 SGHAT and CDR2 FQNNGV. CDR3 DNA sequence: TGTGCCAGCAGGCTAGCGGGAGTGGAGGGAGGGACCCAGTACTTC. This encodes CASRLAGVEGGTQYF.

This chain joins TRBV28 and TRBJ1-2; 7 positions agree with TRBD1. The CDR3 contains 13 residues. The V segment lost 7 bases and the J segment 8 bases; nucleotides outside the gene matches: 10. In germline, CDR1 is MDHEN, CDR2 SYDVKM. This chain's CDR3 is CASNPDRLRGYTF. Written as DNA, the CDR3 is TGTGCCAGCAACCCGGACAGGTTACGAGGCTACACCTTC.

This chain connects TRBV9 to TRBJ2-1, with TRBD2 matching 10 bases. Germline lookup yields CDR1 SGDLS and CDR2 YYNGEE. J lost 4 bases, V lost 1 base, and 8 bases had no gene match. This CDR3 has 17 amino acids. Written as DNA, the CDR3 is TGTGCCAGCAGCGTACTAGCTAGCGGGGGATTATACAATGAGCAGTTCTTC. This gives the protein CASSVLASGGLYNEQFF.

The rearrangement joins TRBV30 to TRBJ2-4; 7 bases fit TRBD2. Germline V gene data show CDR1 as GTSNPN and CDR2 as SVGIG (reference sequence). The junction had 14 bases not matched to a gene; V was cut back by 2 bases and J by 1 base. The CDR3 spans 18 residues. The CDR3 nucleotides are TGTGCCTGGAGTAGACCGGGGGGAGCGGCTGCGGCCAAAAACATTCAGTACTTC. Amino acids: CAWSRPGGAAAAKNIQYF.

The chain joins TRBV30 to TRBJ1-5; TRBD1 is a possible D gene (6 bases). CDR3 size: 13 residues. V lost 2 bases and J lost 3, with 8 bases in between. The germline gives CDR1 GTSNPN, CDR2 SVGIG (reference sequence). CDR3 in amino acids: CAWSTGNNQPQHF. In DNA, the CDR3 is TGTGCCTGGAGTACAGGGAACAATCAGCCCCAGCATTTT.